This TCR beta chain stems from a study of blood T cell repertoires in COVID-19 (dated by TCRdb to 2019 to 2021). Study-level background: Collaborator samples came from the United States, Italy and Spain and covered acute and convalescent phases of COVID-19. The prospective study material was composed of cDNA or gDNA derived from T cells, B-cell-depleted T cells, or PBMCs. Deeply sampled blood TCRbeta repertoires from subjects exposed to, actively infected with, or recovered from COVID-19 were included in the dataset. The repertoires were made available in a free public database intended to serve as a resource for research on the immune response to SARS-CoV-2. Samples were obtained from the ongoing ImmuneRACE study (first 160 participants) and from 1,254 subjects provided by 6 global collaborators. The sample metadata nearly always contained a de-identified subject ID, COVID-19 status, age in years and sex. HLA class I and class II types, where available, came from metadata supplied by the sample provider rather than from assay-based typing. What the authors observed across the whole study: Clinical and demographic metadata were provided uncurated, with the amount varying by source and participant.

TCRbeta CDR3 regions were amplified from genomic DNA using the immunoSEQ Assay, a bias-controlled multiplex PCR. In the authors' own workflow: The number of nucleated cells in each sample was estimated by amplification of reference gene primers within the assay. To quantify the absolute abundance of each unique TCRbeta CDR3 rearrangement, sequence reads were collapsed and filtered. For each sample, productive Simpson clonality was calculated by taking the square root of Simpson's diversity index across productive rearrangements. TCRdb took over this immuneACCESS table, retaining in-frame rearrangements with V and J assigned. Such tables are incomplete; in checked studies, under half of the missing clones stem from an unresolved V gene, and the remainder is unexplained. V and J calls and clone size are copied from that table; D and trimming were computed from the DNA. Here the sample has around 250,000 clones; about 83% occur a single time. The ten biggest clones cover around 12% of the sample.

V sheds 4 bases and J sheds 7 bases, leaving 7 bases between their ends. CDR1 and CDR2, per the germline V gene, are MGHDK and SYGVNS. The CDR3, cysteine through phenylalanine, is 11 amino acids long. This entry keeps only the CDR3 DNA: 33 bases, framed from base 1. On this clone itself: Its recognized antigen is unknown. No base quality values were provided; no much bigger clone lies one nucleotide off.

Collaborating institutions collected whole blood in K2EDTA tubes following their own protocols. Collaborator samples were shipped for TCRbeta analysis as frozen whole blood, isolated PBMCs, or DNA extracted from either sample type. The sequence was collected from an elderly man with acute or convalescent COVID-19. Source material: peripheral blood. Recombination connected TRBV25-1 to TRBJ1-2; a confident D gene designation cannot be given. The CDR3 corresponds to CASSVFSGYTF. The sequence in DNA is TGTGCCAGCAGTGTATTTAGTGGCTACACCTTC.